This is a list of T cell receptor beta chains from one sample in a study of T cell responses to AZD1222 COVID-19 vaccine. TCRdb's table, derived via immunoSEQ multiplex PCR, lists solely in-frame clones and lacks some. In the table there are about 83,000 clones, 80% to 95% of which are singletons. The sample was peripheral blood, taken on day 0 of MenACWY control vaccination. The receptors shown here come from an adult in good health. Both conserved end residues are part of each CDR3. Each record gives: D gene, V gene, J gene, clone size, CDR3 DNA, CDR3 protein. A D gene is named only where the DNA matches it firmly. Clone size is not always given. Where it is, it says once, few, many or a class for expanded clones.

D: TRBD1; V: TRBV10-3; J: TRBJ1-1; size: NA; DNA: TGTGCCGCCGGGGGACAGCAACTAGGGAACACTGAAGCTTTCTTT; CDR3: CAAGGQQLGNTEAFF
D: NA; V: TRBV30; J: TRBJ1-5; size: NA; DNA: TGTGCCTGGAGTTCGGTCAGAGATCAGCCCCAGCATTTT; CDR3: CAWSSVRDQPQHF
D: TRBD1; V: TRBV27; J: TRBJ2-7; size: few; DNA: TGTGCCAGCAGCGCGGGACAGGGGCTAAAGGGCTCCTACGAGCAGTACTTC; CDR3: CASSAGQGLKGSYEQYF
D: TRBD1; V: TRBV19; J: TRBJ1-4; size: NA; DNA: TGTGCCAGTAGCCGGGGGACAGGGAATGAAAAACTGTTTTTT; CDR3: CASSRGTGNEKLFF
D: NA; V: TRBV6-5; J: TRBJ1-5; size: few; DNA: TGTGCCAGCGACTGGGCAGGGGCGATAAATCAGCCCCAGCATTTT; CDR3: CASDWAGAINQPQHF
D: TRBD1; V: TRBV7-8; J: TRBJ1-4; size: NA; DNA: TGTGCCAGCAGCCCGCGGACAGGGGCGGCTGAAAAACTGTTTTTT; CDR3: CASSPRTGAAEKLFF
D: TRBD1; V: TRBV30; J: TRBJ1-4; size: NA; DNA: TGTGCCTGGAGTCCGGGACAGGCAACTAATGAAAAACTGTTTTTT; CDR3: CAWSPGQATNEKLFF
D: NA; V: TRBV2; J: TRBJ1-2; size: NA; DNA: TGTGCCAGCAGTGGGGGCGAGCTCCATGGCTACACCTTC; CDR3: CASSGGELHGYTF
D: TRBD1; V: TRBV9; J: TRBJ2-6; size: NA; DNA: TGTGCCAGCAGCGTAGACGTACAGGGGTTTTCTGGGGCCAACGTCCTGACTTTC; CDR3: CASSVDVQGFSGANVLTF
D: NA; V: TRBV7-2; J: TRBJ2-2; size: NA; DNA: TGTGCCAGCAGCTCAGCCTTCGGGGAGCTGTTTTTT; CDR3: CASSSAFGELFF
D: NA; V: TRBV28; J: TRBJ2-3; size: NA; DNA: TGTGCCAGCAGTTTGCAGGGCAGCACAGATACGCAGTATTTT; CDR3: CASSLQGSTDTQYF
D: TRBD1; V: TRBV14; J: TRBJ1-1; size: NA; DNA: TGTGCCAGCAGCCAAGATTTTGTCGACAGGGGGATAATGAACACTGAAGCTTTCTTT; CDR3: CASSQDFVDRGIMNTEAFF
D: NA; V: TRBV7-9; J: TRBJ1-5; size: once; DNA: TGTGCCAGCAGCCGCGATAATCAGCCCCAGCATTTT; CDR3: CASSRDNQPQHF
D: TRBD2; V: TRBV6-4; J: TRBJ2-1; size: NA; DNA: TGTGCCAGCAGTGACCTAGCGGGAGCACGTGAGCAGTTCTTC; CDR3: CASSDLAGAREQFF
D: NA; V: TRBV30; J: TRBJ1-5; size: NA; DNA: TGTGCCTGGAGTGTACGTGGGGGGATCAATCAGCCCCAGCATTTT; CDR3: CAWSVRGGINQPQHF
D: NA; V: TRBV15; J: TRBJ2-2; size: NA; DNA: TGTGCCACCAGCAGATGGTCTCGTGTATACTCCGAGGGTCCACCCGGGGAGCTGTTTTTT; CDR3: CATSRWSRVYSEGPPGELFF
D: TRBD2; V: TRBV7-2; J: TRBJ2-2; size: NA; DNA: TGTGCCAGCAGCCTTAGCGGGCTGGCGAACACCGGGGAGCTGTTTTTT; CDR3: CASSLSGLANTGELFF
D: NA; V: TRBV28; J: TRBJ1-2; size: NA; DNA: TGTGCCAGCAGCCCGGAAAGGGTGAAGAACTATGGCTACACCTTC; CDR3: CASSPERVKNYGYTF
D: NA; V: TRBV5-8; J: TRBJ1-5; size: NA; DNA: TGTGCCAGCAGCTCAAGGGAAGGCGATCCCCAGCATTTT; CDR3: CASSSREGDPQHF
D: NA; V: TRBV7-2; J: TRBJ2-1; size: NA; DNA: TGTGCCAGCAGCTTGAGTTCCTACAATGAGCAGTTCTTC; CDR3: CASSLSSYNEQFF
D: NA; V: TRBV5-8; J: TRBJ2-3; size: NA; DNA: TGTGCCAGCAGCTTGCGTCCGGTCACAGATACGCAGTATTTT; CDR3: CASSLRPVTDTQYF
D: TRBD2; V: TRBV27; J: TRBJ2-1; size: NA; DNA: TGTGCCAGCAGTTTTCTCGCGGGAGTCGACAATGAGCAGTTCTTC; CDR3: CASSFLAGVDNEQFF
D: TRBD1; V: TRBV6-5; J: TRBJ1-2; size: NA; DNA: TGTGCCAGCAGTTTGAACCCAGGGGGCGCGGACTATGGCTACACCTTC; CDR3: CASSLNPGGADYGYTF
D: TRBD1; V: TRBV9; J: TRBJ2-7; size: NA; DNA: TGTGCCAGCAGCACCCGGACAGGGGTTCAAGAGCAGTACTTC; CDR3: CASSTRTGVQEQYF
D: NA; V: TRBV4-1; J: TRBJ1-1; size: few; DNA: TGCGCCAGCAGCCAAGGTCGGGGAAAGAACACTGAAGCTTTCTTT; CDR3: CASSQGRGKNTEAFF
D: NA; V: TRBV12-3/TRBV12-4; J: TRBJ1-6; size: NA; DNA: TGTGCCAGCAGCCCCGTAGAGAATTCACCCCTCCACTTT; CDR3: CASSPVENSPLHF
D: TRBD1; V: TRBV12-3/TRBV12-4; J: TRBJ1-1; size: NA; DNA: TGTGCCAGCAGTTTTAGACAGGGAGCTTTCTTT; CDR3: CASSFRQGAFF
D: NA; V: TRBV11-2; J: TRBJ2-7; size: once; DNA: TGTGCCAGCAGCTTAGAGTTGCGGAACTACGAGCAGTACTTC; CDR3: CASSLELRNYEQYF